These 16 T cell receptor beta chains were sequenced from one sample in a study of cytomegalovirus exposure and HLA in healthy donors (dated by TCRdb to the late 2010s). The method behind the library was the immunoSEQ multiplex PCR assay. For the multiplex PCR, a mixture combining 60 forward primers for TCR Vbeta segments and 13 reverse primers for TCR Jbeta segments was used. TCRdb took over this immuneACCESS table, retaining in-frame rearrangements with V and J assigned. Such tables are incomplete; in checked studies, under half of the missing clones stem from an unresolved V gene, and the remainder is unexplained. This sample is represented by 150,000 to 190,000 clones; approximately 77% of them were singletons. Over 1.1% of the sample rests with the top ten. Input material: PBMCs. The receptors derive from a young man in good health and CMV-seronegative.

This chain uses TRBV28 with TRBJ2-3; D is possibly TRBD1 (6 bases). The ends were cut back, 5 bases at V and 0 bases at J, with 18 bases in the middle. Germline values: CDR1 MDHEN, CDR2 SYDVKM. The CDR3 sequence is 17 residues long. The DNA of the CDR3 is TGTGCCAGCAGTCTCACCGGGACACTTTTTAGCACAGATACGCAGTATTTT. This gives the protein CASSLTGTLFSTDTQYF. The whole variable domain, remainder taken from reference TRBV28 and TRBJ2-3, is DVKVTQSSRYLVKRTGEKVFLECVQDMDHENMFWYRQDPGLGLRLIYFSYDVKMKEKGDIPEGYSVSREKKERFSLILESASTNQTSMYLCASSLTGTLFSTDTQYFGPGTRLTVL.

V gene TRBV18 combines with J gene TRBJ2-3, with 9 bases identical to TRBD2. Germline CDR1 is KGHSH and CDR2 is LQKENI. V shed 3 bases and J 4 bases; nucleotides not matched to a gene: 11. CDR3 length: 17 amino acids. The CDR3 coding sequence is TGTGCCAGCTCACCCGGGACTAGCTTTCTAAGGGCAGATACGCAGTATTTT. It translates to CASSPGTSFLRADTQYF.

The chain uses TRBV28 and TRBJ2-7; 8 nucleotides line up with TRBD2. Germline V gene sequence: CDR1 MDHEN, CDR2 SYDVKM. The J segment lost 9 bases and the V segment lost 2 bases, leaving 9 bases of the junction unmatched. This CDR3 region has 14 residues. The CDR3, as DNA: TGTGCCAGCAGTTTAACCTTGGGACTAGTCTGGCAGTACTTC. It specifies CASSLTLGLVWQYF. The full variable domain, rest sourced from reference TRBV28 and TRBJ2-7, is DVKVTQSSRYLVKRTGEKVFLECVQDMDHENMFWYRQDPGLGLRLIYFSYDVKMKEKGDIPEGYSVSREKKERFSLILESASTNQTSMYLCASSLTLGLVWQYFGPGTRLTVT.

This clone was detected a few times. The J gene is TRBJ1-6, the V gene TRBV7-6; weak D call: TRBD1 (5 bases). The V and J ends lost 1 base and 10 bases respectively, with 8 bases between them. The germline CDR1 and CDR2 sequences are SGHVS and FNYEAQ. The CDR3 length is 13 residues. The CDR3 DNA reads TGTGCCAGCAGCTTAGGAAAGGGGTCACCCCTCCACTTT. This codes for CASSLGKGSPLHF.

V gene TRBV28 combines with J gene TRBJ1-4; unclear D gene. The CDR3 has 13 residues. Germline V lookup: CDR1 MDHEN, CDR2 SYDVKM. The V end lost 1 base, the J end lost 8 bases, and 8 bases lay between the germline ends. The CDR3 loop is CASSLLTGEKLFF. The CDR3 DNA reads TGTGCCAGCAGTTTATTGACGGGGGAAAAACTGTTTTTT.

The chain uses TRBV11-2 and TRBJ2-1; 10 bases agree with TRBD2. This CDR3 is built from 15 residues. The ends lost 4 bases at V and 9 bases at J; junction bases unmatched: 9. The germline gives CDR1 SGHAT, CDR2 FQNNGV. The CDR3 bases are TGTGCCAGCAGCTACCAGTCTAGCGGGGGTCCTGAGCAGTTCTTC. Protein: CASSYQSSGGPEQFF.

V gene TRBV5-5 combines with J gene TRBJ2-1; D remains unclear. The germline V and J ends were trimmed by 2 bases and 0 bases, with 12 bases remaining between them. Germline assignment: CDR1 SGHKS and CDR2 YYEKEE (reference sequence). The CDR3 is made up of 16 amino acids. The DNA of the CDR3 is TGTGCCAGCAGCTTACTTCCTCTGAGCTCCTACAATGAGCAGTTCTTC. Its protein product is CASSLLPLSSYNEQFF. Drawing the rest from reference TRBV5-5 and TRBJ2-1, the complete variable domain is DAGVTQSPTHLIKTRGQQVTLRCSPISGHKSVSWYQQVLGQGPQFIFQYYEKEERGRGNFPDRFSARQFPNYSSELNVNALLLGDSALYLCASSLLPLSSYNEQFFGPGTRLTVL.

The J gene is TRBJ2-5, the V gene TRBV18; TRBD2 aligns across 12 bases. Germline values: CDR1 KGHSH, CDR2 LQKENI. The CDR3 is 17 residues long. Unmatched junction bases numbered 8, after V lost 2 bases and J lost 4 bases. The DNA for the CDR3 is TGTGCCAGCTCACCATCTTTCACGGGACTAGCGGGAGAGACCCAGTACTTC. Encoded protein: CASSPSFTGLAGETQYF.

The chain employs TRBV25-1 and TRBJ2-7; D is perhaps TRBD2 (6 bases). CDR1 is MGHDK, CDR2 SYGVNS, per germline. The CDR3 spans 12 residues. V was trimmed by 10 bases and J by 7 bases, leaving 17 bases between them. The CDR3 sequence is CATAGRELEQYF. The CDR3 coding sequence is TGTGCCACCGCGGGCCGGGAGCTTGAGCAGTACTTC.

V gene TRBV30 combines with J gene TRBJ2-5; TRBD2 might be the D (5 bases). There are 14 residues in the CDR3. The V gene's germline CDR1 is GTSNPN and CDR2 SVGIG (reference sequence). The V end was cut by 0 bases, the J end by 4 bases, with 12 bases between. The CDR3 nucleotides read TGTGCCTGGAGTGTACAGAGCGGCTTAGAGACCCAGTACTTC. It codes for CAWSVQSGLETQYF.

The V and J genes are TRBV5-5 and TRBJ2-3; D may be TRBD1 (5 bases). V was pared by 1 base and J by 3 bases, with 12 bases between. The CDR3 totals 15 residues. In germline, CDR1 is SGHKS, CDR2 YYEKEE (reference sequence). The CDR3 bases are TGTGCCAGCAGCTTGCAGGAGACAGAAACAGATACGCAGTATTTT. The encoded protein is CASSLQETETDTQYF.

V and J are TRBV5-1 and TRBJ2-7; 8 bases line up with TRBD1. The CDR3 extends over 13 amino acids. Losses at the gene ends were 5 bases for V and 6 bases for J; bases not matched to a gene: 7. The V gene's germline CDR1 is SGHRS and CDR2 YFSETQ. CDR3 nucleotides: TGCGCCAGCAGAGAACAGGGGGGTGGCGAGCAGTACTTC. Protein product: CASREQGGGEQYF.

The gene calls are TRBV18 and TRBJ2-1, with 9 bases fitting TRBD1. Germline loops: CDR1 KGHSH, CDR2 LQKENI. There are 15 residues in the CDR3. The trim removed 2 bases at V and 3 bases at J, leaving 2 bases unmatched. The CDR3 sequence: CASSPGQGSYNEQFF. As DNA, the CDR3 is TGTGCCAGCTCACCAGGACAGGGGAGCTACAATGAGCAGTTCTTC.

The chain uses TRBV19 and TRBJ2-7; 7 bases agree with TRBD1. Germline CDR1 reads LNHDA; CDR2 reads SQIVND (reference sequence). The CDR3 contains 14 residues. V gave up 6 bases and J gave up 5 bases; unmatched junction bases: 10. The CDR3 nucleotides read TGTGCCAGTAGGGCAGGGGGTGTTCGGGACGAGCAGTACTTC. Amino acid sequence: CASRAGGVRDEQYF.

This chain joins TRBV11-3 and TRBJ1-2; D remains unclear. This CDR3 is 15 amino acids long. Looked up from germline, CDR1 is SGHNT and CDR2 is YENEEA. The V and J ends lost 5 bases and 4 bases respectively, with 17 bases between them. In nucleotides, the CDR3 is TGTGCCAGCAGCCCTGGCCACGGGGTGGGCTATGGCTACACCTTC. It yields the protein CASSPGHGVGYGYTF.

This clone was observed a few times. The chain recombines TRBV19 with TRBJ1-2; the D gene is possibly TRBD1 (6 bases). CDR1 is LNHDA, CDR2 SQIVND, per germline (reference sequence). The V gene lost 7 bases and the J gene lost 7 bases, with 22 bases spanning the gap. CDR3 length: 15 amino acids. CDR3 bases: TGTGCCAGTACGGCGTCGACAGGCTACCTGGGTGGCTACACCTTC. It codes for CASTASTGYLGGYTF.